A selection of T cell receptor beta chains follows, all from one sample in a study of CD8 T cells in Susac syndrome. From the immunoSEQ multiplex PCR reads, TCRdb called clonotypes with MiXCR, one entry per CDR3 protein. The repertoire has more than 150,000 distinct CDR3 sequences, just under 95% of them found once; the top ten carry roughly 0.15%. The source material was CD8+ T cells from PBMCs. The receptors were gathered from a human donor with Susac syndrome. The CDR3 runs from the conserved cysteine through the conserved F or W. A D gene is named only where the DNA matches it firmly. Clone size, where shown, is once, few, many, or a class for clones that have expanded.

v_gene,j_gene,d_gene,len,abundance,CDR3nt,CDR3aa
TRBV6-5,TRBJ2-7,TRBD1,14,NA,TGTGCCAGCAGCCTTTACAGGGGACGGGACGAGCAGTACTTC,CASSLYRGRDEQYF
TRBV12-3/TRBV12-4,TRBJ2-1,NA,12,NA,TGTGCCAGCAGTTTATCCGGGGACCGGCAGTTCTTC,CASSLSGDRQFF
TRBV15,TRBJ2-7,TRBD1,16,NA,TGTGCCACCAGCAGAGATGGGGACAGGGGGCTTTCCGAGCAGTACTTC,CATSRDGDRGLSEQYF
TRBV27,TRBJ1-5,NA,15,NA,TGTGCCAGCAGTCCCGGCCGGGATAGCAATCAGCCCCAGCATTTT,CASSPGRDSNQPQHF
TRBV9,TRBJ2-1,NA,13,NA,TGTGCCAGCAGCGACCCCCTAGGGGATGAGCAGTTCTTC,CASSDPLGDEQFF
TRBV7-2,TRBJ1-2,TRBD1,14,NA,TGTGCCAGCAGGGCTACAGGGGGCGTTGGTGGCTACACCTTC,CASRATGGVGGYTF
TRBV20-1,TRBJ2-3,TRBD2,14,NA,TGCAGTGCTAGCGCTAGCGGGAGTCTGGATACGCAGTATTTT,CSASASGSLDTQYF
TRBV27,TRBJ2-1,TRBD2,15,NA,TGTGCCAGCAGACCACTAGCGGACTCCTACAATGAGCAGTTCTTC,CASRPLADSYNEQFF
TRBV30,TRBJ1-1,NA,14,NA,TGTGCCTGGAGTCCTGAGCGGGGACTCACTGAAGCTTTCTTT,CAWSPERGLTEAFF
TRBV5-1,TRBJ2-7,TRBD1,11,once,TGCGCCAGCACAGGGGGCGGCGAGCAGTACTTC,CASTGGGEQYF